The 16 T cell receptor beta chains in this list originate from one sample, sequenced in a study of blood T cell repertoires in COVID-19. Clones were read by immunoSEQ multiplex PCR, and TCRdb kept only the in-frame ones, dropping some. Of roughly 200,000 clones detected, more than 80% appear once; the ten largest clones hold about 6.3%. Material for sequencing was PBMCs or T cells enriched from blood (not recorded which). The receptor set was obtained from a man aged 35 to 55 who had recovered from COVID-19.

The chain combines TRBV12-5 with TRBJ1-6, with 8 bases aligning to TRBD1. V shed 5 bases, J shed 7 bases, and the junction held 10 bases outside the gene matches. The CDR3 loop spans 16 amino acids. From germline, CDR1 is LGHNT and CDR2 FRNRAP. CDR3: CASGVTTGTGNSPLHF. CDR3 nucleotide sequence: TGTGCTAGTGGTGTAACAACCGGGACAGGAAATTCACCCCTCCACTTT. Based on the CDR3 plus reference TRBV12-5 and TRBJ1-6, the full variable domain is DARVTQTPRHKVTEMGQEVTMRCQPILGHNTVFWYRQTMMQGLELLAYFRNRAPLDDSGMPKDRFSAEMPDATLATLKIQPSEPRDSAVYFCASGVTTGTGNSPLHFGNGTRLTVT.

The chain recombines TRBV6-5 with TRBJ1-1; no firm D call. Germline loops: CDR1 MNHEY, CDR2 SVGAGI. Trimming took off 2 bases at V and 6 bases at J, with 13 bases between the two ends. The CDR3 is made up of 14 amino acids. The CDR3 DNA reads TGTGCCAGCAGTTACCGCGGGCCAAGGGCTGAAGCTTTCTTT. This gives the protein CASSYRGPRAEAFF.

This chain links TRBV28 with TRBJ2-3; 9 bases map to TRBD2. Looked up from germline, CDR1 is MDHEN and CDR2 is SYDVKM. The V and J ends lost 4 bases and 2 bases, in that order; junction bases with no gene match: 4. CDR3 length equals 15 residues. The CDR3 sequence is CASSSRLADTDTQYF. DNA of the CDR3: TGTGCCAGCAGTTCTCGACTAGCGGACACAGATACGCAGTATTTT.

The rearrangement uses TRBV11-2 and TRBJ2-1; TRBD2 agrees at 8 bases. CDR1 is SGHAT and CDR2 is FQNNGV in the germline V gene. CDR3 size: 14 residues. Trimming cost V 7 bases and J 2 bases; bases outside gene matches: 4. CDR3 DNA sequence: TGTGCCAGCACGCTAGCGGGCGCCTACAATGAGCAGTTCTTC. This encodes CASTLAGAYNEQFF.

The V and J genes are TRBV3-1 (or the pseudogene TRBV3-2) and TRBJ2-1; D not resolved. This CDR3 spans 16 amino acids. Germline V gene data show CDR1 as LGHDT and CDR2 as YNNKEL (reference sequence). V lost 1 base and J lost 0, with 10 bases in between. In DNA, the CDR3 is TGTGCCAGCAGCCAAGGGCAGCCTAGCTCCTACAATGAGCAGTTCTTC. This gives the protein CASSQGQPSSYNEQFF.

The chain uses TRBV3-1 (or the pseudogene TRBV3-2) and TRBJ1-6; 7 bases fit TRBD1. The junction had 8 bases not matched to a gene; V was cut back by 6 bases and J by 9 bases. In germline, CDR1 is LGHDT, CDR2 YNNKEL (reference sequence). The CDR3 covers 14 residues. The CDR3 DNA sequence: TGTGCCAGCAGGGATACAGGGGATACTTCACCCCTCCACTTT. Amino acid sequence: CASRDTGDTSPLHF.

Here the CDR3 reads CASSSGYGYTF. The CDR3 DNA reads TGTGCCAGCAGTTCAGGGTATGGCTACACCTTC. This chain joins TRBV27 and TRBJ1-2; a weak D match, TRBD1 (5 bases). V shed 4 bases and J shed 5 bases, with 5 bases lying between them. The germline CDR1 and CDR2 sequences are MNHEY and SMNVEV (reference sequence). This CDR3 is built from 11 residues.

The J gene is TRBJ1-5, the V gene TRBV28; 9 nucleotides align to TRBD1. CDR3 length equals 16 residues. The ends lost 7 bases at V and 3 bases at J; junction bases unmatched: 10. Germline loops: CDR1 MDHEN, CDR2 SYDVKM. In nucleotides, the CDR3 is TGTGCCAGCACCTTCATAGGGACAGGGTACAATCAGCCCCAGCATTTT. Its translation is CASTFIGTGYNQPQHF.

V and J are TRBV2 and TRBJ1-5; 7 bases map to TRBD1. Losses at the gene ends were 4 bases for V and 5 bases for J; bases not matched to a gene: 2. Germline CDR1 SNHLY, CDR2 FYNNEI. The length of the CDR3 is 13 residues. CDR3 DNA: TGTGCCAGCAGTGGACAGGGATATCAGCCCCAGCATTTT. Translating gives CASSGQGYQPQHF.

The genes are TRBV7-8 and TRBJ1-3, with unresolved D. The CDR3 runs to 15 residues. The V and J ends lost 2 bases and 4 bases respectively, with 12 bases between them. Germline-derived CDR1 and CDR2 are SGHVS and FQNEAQ. CDR3 DNA: TGTGCCAGCAGCTTATTCGAGTCGGGAGGAAACACCATATATTTT. It is translated as CASSLFESGGNTIYF.

The J gene is TRBJ2-5, the V gene TRBV7-3, with 7 bases matching TRBD1. CDR3 length: 13 residues. Looked up from germline, CDR1 is SGHTA and CDR2 is FQGTGA. The V gene end was trimmed by 6 bases and the J gene end by 5 bases; junction bases not matched to a gene: 6. The CDR3 spells CASRGTAAETQYF. DNA for the CDR3: TGTGCCAGCAGGGGGACAGCGGCGGAGACCCAGTACTTC.

The CDR3 reads CAISEWRANTGELFF. The CDR3 DNA reads as TGTGCCATCAGTGAGTGGAGAGCGAACACCGGGGAGCTGTTTTTT. This rearrangement joins TRBV10-3 to TRBJ2-2, with D hard to call. The germline V gene has CDR1 ENHRY and CDR2 SYGVKD. The CDR3 runs to 15 residues. Trimming shortened V by 1 base and J by 0 bases, and 6 bases separated the two germline ends.

The J gene is TRBJ1-5, the V gene TRBV6-5; D is possibly TRBD1 (5 bases). The CDR3 extends over 14 amino acids. Germline V CDR1 and CDR2: MNHEY, SVGAGI. Trimming shortened V by 4 bases and J by 1 base, and 8 bases separated the two germline ends. The CDR3: CASSSPGSNQPQHF. The CDR3 DNA sequence: TGTGCCAGCAGTTCACCAGGGAGCAATCAGCCCCAGCATTTT.

This sequence joins TRBV10-3 and TRBJ1-1; tentatively, D is TRBD1 (6 bases). The ends were cut back, 6 bases at V and 1 base at J, with 9 bases in the middle. The V gene's germline CDR1 is ENHRY and CDR2 SYGVKD. The CDR3 runs to 13 residues. The CDR3 bases are TGTGCCATCAGCGGGACAACGAACACTGAAGCTTTCTTT. Its translation: CAISGTTNTEAFF.

V gene TRBV27 combines with J gene TRBJ1-1, with 7 bases lining up with TRBD1. Germline values: CDR1 MNHEY, CDR2 SMNVEV (reference sequence). The V and J ends lost 10 bases and 9 bases, in that order; junction bases with no gene match: 11. CDR3 size: 12 residues. In DNA form, the CDR3 reads TGTGCCACCAGGGGCTTGGACAGGAAAGCTTTCTTT. Protein sequence: CATRGLDRKAFF.

V and J are TRBV7-9 and TRBJ1-6; D not resolved. CDR3 length: 14 amino acids. Between the trimmed V and J ends, which lost 2 bases and 5 bases, there was a span of 7 bases. Germline CDR1 SEHNR, CDR2 FQNEAQ (reference sequence). CDR3 sequence reads: CASSLLRDNSPLHF. The CDR3 bases are TGTGCCAGCAGCTTACTCCGGGATAATTCACCCCTCCACTTT.